The entry that follows covers one T cell receptor (beta chain) sequence. In the authors' workflow: Reference gene primer amplification gave estimated nucleated cell counts. Sequencing was performed with immunoSEQ multiplex PCR; in TCRdb, only in-frame clones are kept and a portion is missing. V and J calls and clone size are copied from that table; D and trimming were computed from the DNA. This sample yields about 670,000 clones, of which 85% to 90% are seen a single time; roughly 0.25% belongs to the top ten. This sample was taken from a study of blood T cell repertoires in COVID-19. Study-level information: Sites across the United States, Italy and Spain contributed samples from acute and convalescent COVID-19. T cells, B-cell-depleted T cells, or PBMCs supplied cDNA or gDNA.

The CDR3 totals 16 residues. V lost 9 bases, J lost 4 bases, and 9 bases stayed unmatched. CDR1 and CDR2 from the germline V gene are MNHNY and SVGAGI (reference sequence). The chain employs TRBV6-6 and TRBJ2-6; 10 bases are shared with TRBD2. This TCR was recovered from a woman between 18 and 29 years old with acute or convalescent COVID-19. The sequencing sample was made of peripheral blood. CDR3 loop: CASWERGGKGANVLTF. CDR3 nucleotides: TGTGCCAGTTGGGAGCGGGGGGGGAAAGGGGCCAACGTCCTGACTTTC.